The T cell receptor (beta chain) under discussion was sequenced for a study of cytomegalovirus exposure and HLA in healthy donors. Study findings and constraints: In an earlier analysis, in 620 or so donors, most V segments appeared productive either ~87% or ~30% of the time. The authors reported that TCR beta sequences could predict HLA-A and HLA-B alleles. These predictions were accurate for most subjects in the first cohort. DRB1 had the most TCR associations and HLA-C the fewest, a later analysis found, with rates varying by HLA locus.

With 60 Vbeta and 13 Jbeta primers, the PCR was carried out. Profiled with immunoSEQ multiplex PCR; TCRdb holds only in-frame clones, not every one. This sample yields 120,000 to 150,000 clones, of which 61% are seen a single time; less than 2% belongs to the top ten. The CDR3 extends over 15 amino acids. Germline CDR1 SGHTA, CDR2 FQGNSA. V lost 5 bases and J lost 0; bases outside the gene matches: 7. On this clone: Its specificity is not known.

This TCR was recovered from a male donor in good health and CMV-seronegative. Sequenced: PBMCs. The chain links TRBV7-2 to TRBJ2-7; 7 nucleotides agree with TRBD2. CDR3 sequence (DNA): TGTGCCAGCAGCCGGGGACTATTAAACTCCTACGAGCAGTACTTC. Protein: CASSRGLLNSYEQYF. Looking up the rest from reference TRBV7-2 and TRBJ2-7 gives the full variable domain: GAGVSQSPSNKVTEKGKDVELRCDPISGHTALYWYRQSLGQGLEFLIYFQGNSAPDKSGLPSDRFSAERTGGSVSTLTIQRTQQEDSAVYLCASSRGLLNSYEQYFGPGTRLTVT.